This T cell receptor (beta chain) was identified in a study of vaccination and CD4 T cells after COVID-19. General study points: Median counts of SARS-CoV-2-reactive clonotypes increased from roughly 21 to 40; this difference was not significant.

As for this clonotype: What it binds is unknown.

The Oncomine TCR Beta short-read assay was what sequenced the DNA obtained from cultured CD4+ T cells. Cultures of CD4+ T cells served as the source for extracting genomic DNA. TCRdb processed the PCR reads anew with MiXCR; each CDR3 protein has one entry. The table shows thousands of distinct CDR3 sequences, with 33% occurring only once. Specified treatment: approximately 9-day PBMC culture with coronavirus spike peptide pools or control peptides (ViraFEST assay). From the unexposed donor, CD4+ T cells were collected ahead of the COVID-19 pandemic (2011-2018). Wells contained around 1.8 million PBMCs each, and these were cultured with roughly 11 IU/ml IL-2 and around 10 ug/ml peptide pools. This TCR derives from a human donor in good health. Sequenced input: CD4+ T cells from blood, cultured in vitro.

CDR3 in amino acids: CASSETGTSNNEQFF. CDR3 nucleotide sequence: TGTGCCAGCAGCGAGACCGGGACTAGCAACAATGAGCAGTTCTTC. V is TRBV7-3 and J is TRBJ2-1, with 9 bases matching TRBD2. The CDR3 runs 15 residues. With V trimmed by 5 bases and J by 5 bases, 7 bases remained unmatched. Per the germline V gene, CDR1 is SGHTA and CDR2 is FQGTGA.